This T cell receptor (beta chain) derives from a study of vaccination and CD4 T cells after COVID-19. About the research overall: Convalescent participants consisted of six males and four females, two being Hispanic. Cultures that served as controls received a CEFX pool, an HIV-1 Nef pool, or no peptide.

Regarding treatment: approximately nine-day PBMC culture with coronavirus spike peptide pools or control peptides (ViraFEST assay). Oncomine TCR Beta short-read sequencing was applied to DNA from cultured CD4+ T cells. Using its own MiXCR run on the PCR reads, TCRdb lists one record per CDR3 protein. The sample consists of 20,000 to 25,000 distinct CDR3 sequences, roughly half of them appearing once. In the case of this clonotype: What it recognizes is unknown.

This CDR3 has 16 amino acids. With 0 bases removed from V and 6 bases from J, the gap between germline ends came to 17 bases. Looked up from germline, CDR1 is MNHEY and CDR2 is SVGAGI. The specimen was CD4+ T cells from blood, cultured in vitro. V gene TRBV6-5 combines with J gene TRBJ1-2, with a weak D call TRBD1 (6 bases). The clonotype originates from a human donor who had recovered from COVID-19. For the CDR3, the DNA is TGTGCCAGCAGTTACTCGGGTCAGGGGTGGTTCGATGGCTACACCTTC. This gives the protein CASSYSGQGWFDGYTF.